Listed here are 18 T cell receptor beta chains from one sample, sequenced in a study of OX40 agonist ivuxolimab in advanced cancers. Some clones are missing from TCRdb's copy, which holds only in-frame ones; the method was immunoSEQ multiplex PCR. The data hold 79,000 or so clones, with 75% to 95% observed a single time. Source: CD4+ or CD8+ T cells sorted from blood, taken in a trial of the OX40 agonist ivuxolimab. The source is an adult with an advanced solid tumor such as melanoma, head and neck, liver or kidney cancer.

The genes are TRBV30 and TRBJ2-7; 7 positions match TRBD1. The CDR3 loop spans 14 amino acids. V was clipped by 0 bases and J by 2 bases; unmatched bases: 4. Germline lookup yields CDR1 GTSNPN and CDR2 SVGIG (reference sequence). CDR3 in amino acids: CAWSVEGGPYEQYF. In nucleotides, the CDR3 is TGTGCCTGGAGTGTAGAAGGGGGCCCCTACGAGCAGTACTTC.

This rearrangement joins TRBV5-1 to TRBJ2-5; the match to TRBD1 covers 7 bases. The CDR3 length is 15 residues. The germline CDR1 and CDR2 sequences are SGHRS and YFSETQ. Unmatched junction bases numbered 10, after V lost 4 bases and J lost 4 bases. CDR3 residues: CASSPGTAQPETQYF. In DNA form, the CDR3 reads TGCGCCAGCAGCCCCGGGACAGCGCAACCAGAGACCCAGTACTTC. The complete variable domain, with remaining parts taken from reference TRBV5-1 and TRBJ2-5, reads KAGVTQTPRYLIKTRGQQVTLSCSPISGHRSVSWYQQTPGQGLQFLFEYFSETQRNKGNFPGRFSGRQFSNSRSEMNVSTLELGDSALYLCASSPGTAQPETQYFGPGTRLLVL.

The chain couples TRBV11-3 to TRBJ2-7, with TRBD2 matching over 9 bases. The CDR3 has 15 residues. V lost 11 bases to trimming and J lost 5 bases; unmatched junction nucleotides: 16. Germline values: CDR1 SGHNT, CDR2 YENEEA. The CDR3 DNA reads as TGTGCCTGGTCCGAGACTAGCGGCGGCCTACACGAGCAGTACTTC. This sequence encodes CAWSETSGGLHEQYF.

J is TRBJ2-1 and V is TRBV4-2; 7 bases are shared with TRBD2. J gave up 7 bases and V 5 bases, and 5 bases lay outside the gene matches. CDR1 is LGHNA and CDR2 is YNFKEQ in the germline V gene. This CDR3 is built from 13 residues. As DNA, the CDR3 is TGTGCCAGCAGCTCAAGCGGGACGAATGAGCAGTTCTTC. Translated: CASSSSGTNEQFF.

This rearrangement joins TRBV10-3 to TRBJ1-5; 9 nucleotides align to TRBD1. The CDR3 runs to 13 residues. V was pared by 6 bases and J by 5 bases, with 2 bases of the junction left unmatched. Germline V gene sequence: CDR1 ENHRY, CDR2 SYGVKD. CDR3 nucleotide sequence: TGTGCCATCAGACAGGGGGCGGATCAGCCCCAGCATTTT. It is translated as CAIRQGADQPQHF.

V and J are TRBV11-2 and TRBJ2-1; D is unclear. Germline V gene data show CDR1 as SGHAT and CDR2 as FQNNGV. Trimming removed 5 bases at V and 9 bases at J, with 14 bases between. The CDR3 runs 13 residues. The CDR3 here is CASSRLGLAEQFF. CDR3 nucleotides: TGTGCCAGCAGCCGACTGGGATTGGCTGAGCAGTTCTTC.

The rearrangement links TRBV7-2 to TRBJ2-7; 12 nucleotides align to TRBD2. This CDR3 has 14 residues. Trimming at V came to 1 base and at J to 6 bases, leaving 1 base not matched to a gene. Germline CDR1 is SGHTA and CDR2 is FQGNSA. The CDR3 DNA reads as TGTGCCAGCAGCTTAGGACTAGCGGGAGCCGAGCAGTACTTC. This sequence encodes CASSLGLAGAEQYF.

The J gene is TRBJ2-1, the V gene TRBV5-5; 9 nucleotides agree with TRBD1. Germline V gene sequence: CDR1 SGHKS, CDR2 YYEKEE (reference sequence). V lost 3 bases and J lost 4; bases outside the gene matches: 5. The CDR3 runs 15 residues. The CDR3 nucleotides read TGTGCCAGCAGCTGGGGACAGGGACCTTACAATGAGCAGTTCTTC. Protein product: CASSWGQGPYNEQFF.

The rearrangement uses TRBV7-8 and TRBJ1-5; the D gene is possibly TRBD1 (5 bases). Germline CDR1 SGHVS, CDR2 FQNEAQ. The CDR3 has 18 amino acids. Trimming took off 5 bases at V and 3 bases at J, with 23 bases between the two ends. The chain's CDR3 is CASSPPPWSRGDNQPQHF. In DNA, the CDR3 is TGTGCCAGCAGCCCCCCCCCGTGGTCGCGGGGGGACAATCAGCCCCAGCATTTT.

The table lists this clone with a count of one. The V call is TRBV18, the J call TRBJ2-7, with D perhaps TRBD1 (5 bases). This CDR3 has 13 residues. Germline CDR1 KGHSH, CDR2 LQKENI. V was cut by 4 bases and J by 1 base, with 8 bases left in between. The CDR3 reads CASSLTESYEQYF. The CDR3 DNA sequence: TGTGCCAGCTCACTGACAGAATCCTACGAGCAGTACTTC.

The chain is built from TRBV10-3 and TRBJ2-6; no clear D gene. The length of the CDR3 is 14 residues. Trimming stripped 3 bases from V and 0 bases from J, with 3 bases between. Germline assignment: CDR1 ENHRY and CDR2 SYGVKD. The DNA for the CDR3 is TGTGCCATCAGTGAAAACTCTGGGGCCAACGTCCTGACTTTC. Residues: CAISENSGANVLTF.

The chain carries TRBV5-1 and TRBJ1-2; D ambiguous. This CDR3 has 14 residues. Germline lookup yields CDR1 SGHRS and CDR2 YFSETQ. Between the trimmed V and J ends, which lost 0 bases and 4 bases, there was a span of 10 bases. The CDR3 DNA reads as TGCGCCAGCAGCTTGGTTTTTTTAGGCTATGGCTACACCTTC. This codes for CASSLVFLGYGYTF.

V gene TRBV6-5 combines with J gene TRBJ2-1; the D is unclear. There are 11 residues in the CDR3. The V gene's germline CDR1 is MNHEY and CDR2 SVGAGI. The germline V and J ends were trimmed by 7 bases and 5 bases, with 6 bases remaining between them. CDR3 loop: CASNFDNEQFF. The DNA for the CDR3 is TGTGCCAGCAACTTTGACAATGAGCAGTTCTTC.

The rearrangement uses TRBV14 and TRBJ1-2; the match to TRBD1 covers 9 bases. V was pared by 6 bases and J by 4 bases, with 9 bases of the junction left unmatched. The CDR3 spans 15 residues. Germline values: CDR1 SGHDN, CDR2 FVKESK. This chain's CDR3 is CASSRGTGSIYGYTF. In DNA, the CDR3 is TGTGCCAGCAGTCGGGGGACAGGGAGTATCTATGGCTACACCTTC.

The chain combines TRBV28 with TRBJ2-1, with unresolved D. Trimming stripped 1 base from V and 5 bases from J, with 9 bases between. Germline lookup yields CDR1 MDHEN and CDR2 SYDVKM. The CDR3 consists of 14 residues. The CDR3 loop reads CASSLYYKNNEQFF. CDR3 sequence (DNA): TGTGCCAGCAGTTTATACTATAAGAACAATGAGCAGTTCTTC.

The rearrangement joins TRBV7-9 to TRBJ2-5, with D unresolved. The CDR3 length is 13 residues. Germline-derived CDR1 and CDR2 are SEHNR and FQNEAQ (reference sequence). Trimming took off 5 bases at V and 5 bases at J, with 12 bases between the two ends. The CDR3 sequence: CASSLTLGETQYF. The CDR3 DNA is TGTGCCAGCAGCCTGACTCTCGGGGAGACCCAGTACTTC.

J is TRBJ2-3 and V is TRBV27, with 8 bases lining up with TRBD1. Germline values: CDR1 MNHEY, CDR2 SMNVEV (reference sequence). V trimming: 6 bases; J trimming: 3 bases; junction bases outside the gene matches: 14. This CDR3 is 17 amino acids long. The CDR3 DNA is TGTGCCAGCAGCTCTGGACAGGGAAGGATTAGGACAGATACGCAGTATTTT. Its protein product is CASSSGQGRIRTDTQYF.

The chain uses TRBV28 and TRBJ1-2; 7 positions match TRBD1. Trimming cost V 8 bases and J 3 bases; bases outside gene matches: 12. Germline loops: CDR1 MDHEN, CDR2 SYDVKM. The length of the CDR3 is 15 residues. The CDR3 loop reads CASLIRDSRYYGYTF. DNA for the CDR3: TGTGCCAGCCTGATTCGGGACAGCCGTTACTATGGCTACACCTTC.